The rows below give T cell receptor beta chains drawn from one sample of a study of shared clonotypes between healthy human individuals. Some clones are missing from TCRdb's copy, which holds only in-frame ones; the method was immunoSEQ multiplex PCR. The data contain around 700,000 clones, around 72% of them singletons. Sample: memory CD4+ T cells sorted from blood. The receptors were gathered from a young woman in good health. Each CDR3 is given with its conserved first and last residue. A D gene is named only where the DNA matches it firmly. Not every row has a clone size; where given, it reads once, few, many or a size class.

D: TRBD2; size: many; J: TRBJ2-3; V: TRBV29-1; DNA: TGCAGCGTTGAAAGCGGGGAGCCTACGCAGTATTTT; CDR3: CSVESGEPTQYF
D: -; size: -; J: TRBJ1-2; V: TRBV20-1; DNA: TGCAGTGCTACGGGGGCATATGGCTACACCTTC; CDR3: CSATGAYGYTF
D: -; size: -; J: TRBJ2-5; V: TRBV5-1; DNA: TGTGCCAGCAGCCCTTCCCAGTACTTC; CDR3: CASSPSQYF
D: -; size: -; J: TRBJ2-1; V: TRBV29-1; DNA: TGCAGCGTTGACCTCTTTTTGGCCAACAATGAGCAGTTCTTC; CDR3: CSVDLFLANNEQFF
D: -; size: many; J: TRBJ1-4; V: TRBV19; DNA: TGTGCCAGTCAAAGGGGATGGCGTGAAAAACTGTTTTTT; CDR3: CASQRGWREKLFF
D: TRBD2; size: -; J: TRBJ2-3; V: TRBV29-1; DNA: TGCAGCGTTCAGGGACTAGGGGGCACAGATACGCAGTATTTT; CDR3: CSVQGLGGTDTQYF
D: TRBD2; size: -; J: TRBJ2-2; V: TRBV4-1; DNA: TGCGCCAGCAGCCGAGGGTTACTAGCGTGGAACGGGGAGCTGTTTTTT; CDR3: CASSRGLLAWNGELFF
D: -; size: -; J: TRBJ2-7; V: TRBV11-2; DNA: TGTGCCAGCAGCTCGTACAGGGATTCACCGCACGAGCAGTACTTC; CDR3: CASSSYRDSPHEQYF
D: -; size: -; J: TRBJ1-2; V: TRBV5-1; DNA: TGCGCCAGCAGCTTGGATCTCCTTAACTATGGCTACACCTTC; CDR3: CASSLDLLNYGYTF
D: TRBD2; size: -; J: TRBJ2-7; V: TRBV28; DNA: TGTGCCAGCAGTCTAGGACTAGCGGGATACTCCTACGAGCAGTACTTC; CDR3: CASSLGLAGYSYEQYF
D: -; size: -; J: TRBJ2-1; V: TRBV5-8; DNA: TGTGCCAGCAGCCGGACGAACTACAATGAGCAGTTCTTC; CDR3: CASSRTNYNEQFF
D: -; size: few; J: TRBJ1-5; V: TRBV5-3; DNA: TGTGCCAGAAGCTTGGGGGGGAGCAATCAGCCCCAGCATTTT; CDR3: CARSLGGSNQPQHF
D: TRBD2; size: -; J: TRBJ2-5; V: TRBV5-1; DNA: TGCGCCAGCAGCCCCGGACTAGAAGAGACCCAGTACTTC; CDR3: CASSPGLEETQYF
D: -; size: -; J: TRBJ1-5; V: TRBV19; DNA: TGTGCCAGTAGTCTCGGACAAGTTGGGAATCAGCCCCAGCATTTT; CDR3: CASSLGQVGNQPQHF
D: -; size: -; J: TRBJ2-7; V: TRBV21-1; DNA: TGTGCCAGCAGCAAAGATTCCTGGACGGCTTTCTACGAGCAGTACTTC; CDR3: CASSKDSWTAFYEQYF
D: -; size: -; J: TRBJ2-7; V: TRBV5-1; DNA: TGCGCCAGCAGCTTCGAGGACCACGAGCAGTACTTC; CDR3: CASSFEDHEQYF
D: -; size: -; J: TRBJ1-1; V: TRBV19; DNA: TGTGCCAGTAGCCCGAGGGGGGCGTACACTGAAGCTTTCTTT; CDR3: CASSPRGAYTEAFF
D: TRBD1; size: few; J: TRBJ1-5; V: TRBV30; DNA: TGTGCCTGTACCGGGACAGGGGCTTCTCAGCCCCAGCATTTT; CDR3: CACTGTGASQPQHF
D: TRBD2; size: -; J: TRBJ2-7; V: TRBV27; DNA: TGTGCCAGCAGTTGGAAGCGGGACTTCTACGAGCAGTACTTC; CDR3: CASSWKRDFYEQYF
D: -; size: -; J: TRBJ2-5; V: TRBV7-8; DNA: TGTGCCAGCAGCCCGGGGTCGACGGGAGTACGGGAGGAGACCCAGTACTTC; CDR3: CASSPGSTGVREETQYF
D: -; size: -; J: TRBJ1-2; V: TRBV28; DNA: TGTGCCAGCAGTTCCCACCCCCGGGCCAACTCAGCTGGCTACACCTTC; CDR3: CASSSHPRANSAGYTF
D: TRBD1; size: many; J: TRBJ2-3; V: TRBV30; DNA: TGTGCCTGGAGTGTATTAGTTGGACAGGGGGCAGATACGCAGTATTTT; CDR3: CAWSVLVGQGADTQYF
D: -; size: many; J: TRBJ2-7; V: TRBV4-2; DNA: TGTGCCAGCAGCCAAGACACTTGGGCGGGACCCCGAACCTACGAGCAGTACTTC; CDR3: CASSQDTWAGPRTYEQYF
D: -; size: -; J: TRBJ1-2; V: TRBV6-1; DNA: TGTGCCAGCAGTGGTAGGGACTATGGCTACACCTTC; CDR3: CASSGRDYGYTF
D: -; size: -; J: TRBJ2-1; V: TRBV6-1; DNA: TGTGCCAGCCTCTTCGGGGCCTTCTCCTACAATGAGCAGTTCTTC; CDR3: CASLFGAFSYNEQFF
D: -; size: -; J: TRBJ2-2; V: TRBV11-2; DNA: TGTGCCAGCAGCTCGTGGACCACCGGGGAGCTGTTTTTT; CDR3: CASSSWTTGELFF
D: -; size: few; J: TRBJ1-1; V: TRBV5-1; DNA: TGCGCCAGCAGCCCCCTTGGACAGTCTGAAGCTTTCTTT; CDR3: CASSPLGQSEAFF
D: TRBD1; size: once; J: TRBJ1-2; V: TRBV28; DNA: TGTGCCAGCTCCCGGACCTCGGTCGCCTCCGGACAGGGGGCGCGTGGCTACACCTTC; CDR3: CASSRTSVASGQGARGYTF
D: -; size: -; J: TRBJ1-1; V: TRBV11-2; DNA: TGTGCCAGCAGCTTAAGTGGAGGCCCTGAAGCTTTCTTT; CDR3: CASSLSGGPEAFF
D: -; size: -; J: TRBJ2-7; V: TRBV4-2; DNA: TGTGCCAGCAGCCAAGCAGTAGAGGGAGACGAGCAGTACTTC; CDR3: CASSQAVEGDEQYF
D: -; size: -; J: TRBJ2-3; V: TRBV15; DNA: TGTGCCACCAGCAGGGGGGGCCAAACAGATACGCAGTATTTT; CDR3: CATSRGGQTDTQYF
D: -; size: -; J: TRBJ1-4; V: TRBV18; DNA: TGTGCCAGCTCACCACCCCGGGACGGCACTGAGAGACTGTTTTTT; CDR3: CASSPPRDGTERLFF
D: TRBD2; size: -; J: TRBJ2-1; V: TRBV5-4; DNA: TGTGCCACCCATTCCGGGGGGAGCTCCTACAATGAGCAGTTCTTC; CDR3: CATHSGGSSYNEQFF
D: -; size: few; J: TRBJ1-2; V: TRBV5-1; DNA: TGCGCCAGCAGCTCACGGACGGGCAACTATGGCTACACCTTC; CDR3: CASSSRTGNYGYTF
D: TRBD2; size: -; J: TRBJ2-5; V: TRBV10-3; DNA: TGTGCCATCAGCGCCGGGACTAGCCAAGAGACCCAGTACTTC; CDR3: CAISAGTSQETQYF
D: -; size: -; J: TRBJ1-2; V: TRBV5-6; DNA: TGTGCCAGCAGTCGAGGACGCTATGGCTACACCTTC; CDR3: CASSRGRYGYTF
D: -; size: -; J: TRBJ2-5; V: TRBV7-2; DNA: TGTGCCAGCAGCTTGGAGCGGGAAGAGACCCAGTACTTC; CDR3: CASSLEREETQYF
D: TRBD1; size: -; J: TRBJ2-7; V: TRBV29-1; DNA: TGCAGCGTCCCGGGACAGGGGTACGAGCAGTACTTC; CDR3: CSVPGQGYEQYF
D: TRBD1; size: -; J: TRBJ1-4; V: TRBV28; DNA: TGTGCCAGCAGAGGACAGGGGTATAATGAAAAACTGTTTTTT; CDR3: CASRGQGYNEKLFF
D: -; size: -; J: TRBJ2-1; V: TRBV19; DNA: TGTGCCAGTAGGTCGGGCGGGAAGTTGTATGAGCAGTTCTTC; CDR3: CASRSGGKLYEQFF
D: -; size: few; J: TRBJ1-5; V: TRBV30; DNA: TGTGCCTGGAGTGTCGCCGGCAGTCAGCCCCAGCATTTT; CDR3: CAWSVAGSQPQHF
D: -; size: -; J: TRBJ2-2; V: TRBV5-6; DNA: TGTGCCAGCAGCTTGATCGGAAGGCAGAACACCGGGGAGCTGTTTTTT; CDR3: CASSLIGRQNTGELFF
D: -; size: few; J: TRBJ2-6; V: TRBV7-8; DNA: TGTGCCAGCAGCGAACAACTATCTGGGGCCAACGTCCTGACTTTC; CDR3: CASSEQLSGANVLTF